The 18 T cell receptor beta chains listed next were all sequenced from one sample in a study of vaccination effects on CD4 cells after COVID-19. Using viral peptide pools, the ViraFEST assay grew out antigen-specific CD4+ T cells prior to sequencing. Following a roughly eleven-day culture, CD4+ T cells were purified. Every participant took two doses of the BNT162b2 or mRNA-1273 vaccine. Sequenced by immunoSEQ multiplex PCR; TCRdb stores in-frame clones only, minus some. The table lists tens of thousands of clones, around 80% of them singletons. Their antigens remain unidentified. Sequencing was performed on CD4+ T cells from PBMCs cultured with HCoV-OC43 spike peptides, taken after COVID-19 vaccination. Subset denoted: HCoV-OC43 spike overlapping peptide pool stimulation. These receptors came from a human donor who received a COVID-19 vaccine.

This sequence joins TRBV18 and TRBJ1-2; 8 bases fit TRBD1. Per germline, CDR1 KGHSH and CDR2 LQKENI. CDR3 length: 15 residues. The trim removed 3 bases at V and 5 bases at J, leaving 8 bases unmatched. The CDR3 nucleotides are TGTGCCAGCTCACCGGCAGGGACAGGTGTTTATGGCTACACCTTC. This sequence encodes CASSPAGTGVYGYTF.

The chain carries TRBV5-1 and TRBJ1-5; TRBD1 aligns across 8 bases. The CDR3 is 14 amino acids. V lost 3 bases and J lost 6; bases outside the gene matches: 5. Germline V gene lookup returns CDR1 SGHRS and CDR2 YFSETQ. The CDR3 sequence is CASSYGQGGQPQHF. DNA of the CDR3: TGCGCCAGCAGCTATGGACAGGGCGGTCAGCCCCAGCATTTT.

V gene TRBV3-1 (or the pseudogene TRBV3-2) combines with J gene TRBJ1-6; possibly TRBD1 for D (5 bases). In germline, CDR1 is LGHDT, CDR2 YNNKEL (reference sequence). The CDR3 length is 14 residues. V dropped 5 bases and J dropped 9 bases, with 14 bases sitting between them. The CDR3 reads CASSYTPGTSPLHF. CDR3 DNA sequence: TGTGCCAGCAGCTACACGCCAGGGACTTCACCCCTCCACTTT.

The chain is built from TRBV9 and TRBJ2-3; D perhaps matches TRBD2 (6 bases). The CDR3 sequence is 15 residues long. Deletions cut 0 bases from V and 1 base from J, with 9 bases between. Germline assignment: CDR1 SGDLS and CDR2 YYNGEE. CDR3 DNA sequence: TGTGCCAGCAGCGTAGCGTGGGGGGGCACAGATACGCAGTATTTT. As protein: CASSVAWGGTDTQYF.

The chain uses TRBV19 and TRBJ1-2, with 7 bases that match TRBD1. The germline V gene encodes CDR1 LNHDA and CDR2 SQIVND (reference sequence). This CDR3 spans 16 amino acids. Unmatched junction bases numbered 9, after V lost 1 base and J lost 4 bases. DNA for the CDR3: TGTGCCAGTAGTATAGCCCCGACAGGGAATGGCTATGGCTACACCTTC. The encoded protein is CASSIAPTGNGYGYTF. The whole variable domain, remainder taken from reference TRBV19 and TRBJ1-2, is DGGITQSPKYLFRKEGQNVTLSCEQNLNHDAMYWYRQDPGQGLRLIYYSQIVNDFQKGDIAEGYSVSREKKESFPLTVTSAQKNPTAFYLCASSIAPTGNGYGYTFGSGTRLTVV.

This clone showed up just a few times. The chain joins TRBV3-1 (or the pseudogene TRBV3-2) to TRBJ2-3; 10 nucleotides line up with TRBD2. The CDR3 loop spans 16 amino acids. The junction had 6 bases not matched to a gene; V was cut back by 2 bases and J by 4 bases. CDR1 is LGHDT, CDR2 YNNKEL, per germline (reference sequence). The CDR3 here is CASSQRGLAGADTQYF. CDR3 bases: TGTGCCAGCAGCCAAAGGGGGCTAGCGGGGGCAGATACGCAGTATTTT.

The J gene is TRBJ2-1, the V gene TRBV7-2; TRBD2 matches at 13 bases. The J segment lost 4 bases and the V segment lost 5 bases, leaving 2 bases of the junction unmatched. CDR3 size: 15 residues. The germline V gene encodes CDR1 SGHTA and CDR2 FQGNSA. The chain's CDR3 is CASSRTSGGYNEQFF. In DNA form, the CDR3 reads TGTGCCAGCAGCCGGACTAGCGGGGGATACAATGAGCAGTTCTTC.

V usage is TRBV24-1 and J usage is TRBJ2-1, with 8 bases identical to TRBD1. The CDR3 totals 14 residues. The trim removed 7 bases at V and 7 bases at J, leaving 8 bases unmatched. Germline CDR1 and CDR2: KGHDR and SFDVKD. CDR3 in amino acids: CATSGQGARNEQFF. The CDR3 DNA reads TGTGCCACCAGCGGGCAGGGGGCTCGGAATGAGCAGTTCTTC.

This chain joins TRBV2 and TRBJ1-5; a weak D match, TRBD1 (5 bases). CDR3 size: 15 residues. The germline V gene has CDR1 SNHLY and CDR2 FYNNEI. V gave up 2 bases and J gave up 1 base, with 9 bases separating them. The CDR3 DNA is TGTGCCAGCAGTGAACGGTCAGGGAGCAATCAGCCCCAGCATTTT. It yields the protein CASSERSGSNQPQHF.

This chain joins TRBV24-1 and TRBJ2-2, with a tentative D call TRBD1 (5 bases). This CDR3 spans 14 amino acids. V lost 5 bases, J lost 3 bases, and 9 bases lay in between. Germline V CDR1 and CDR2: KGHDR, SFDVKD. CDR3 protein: CATSASRDTGELFF. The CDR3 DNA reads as TGTGCCACCAGTGCTTCCAGGGACACCGGGGAGCTGTTTTTT.

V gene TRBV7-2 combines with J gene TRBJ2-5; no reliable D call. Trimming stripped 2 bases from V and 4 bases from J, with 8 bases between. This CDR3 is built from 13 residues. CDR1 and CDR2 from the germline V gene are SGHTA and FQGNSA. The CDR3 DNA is TGTGCCAGCAGCTTAAGGGCCGCAGAGACCCAGTACTTC. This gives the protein CASSLRAAETQYF. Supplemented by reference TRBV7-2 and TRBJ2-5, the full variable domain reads GAGVSQSPSNKVTEKGKDVELRCDPISGHTALYWYRQSLGQGLEFLIYFQGNSAPDKSGLPSDRFSAERTGGSVSTLTIQRTQQEDSAVYLCASSLRAAETQYFGPGTRLLVL.

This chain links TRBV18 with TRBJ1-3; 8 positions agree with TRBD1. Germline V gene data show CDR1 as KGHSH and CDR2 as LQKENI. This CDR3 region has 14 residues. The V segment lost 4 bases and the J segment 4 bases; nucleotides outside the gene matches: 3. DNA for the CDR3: TGTGCCAGCTCACGAGACAGGGGCGGAAACACCATATATTTT. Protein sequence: CASSRDRGGNTIYF.

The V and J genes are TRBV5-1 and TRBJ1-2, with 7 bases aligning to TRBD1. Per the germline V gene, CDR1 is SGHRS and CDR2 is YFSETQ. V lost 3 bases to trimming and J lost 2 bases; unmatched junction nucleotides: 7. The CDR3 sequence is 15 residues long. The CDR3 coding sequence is TGCGCCAGCAGCTCCACAGGGGTCCTAAACTATGGCTACACCTTC. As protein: CASSSTGVLNYGYTF.

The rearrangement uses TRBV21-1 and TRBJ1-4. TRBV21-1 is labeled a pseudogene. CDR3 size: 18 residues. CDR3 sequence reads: CASSVQTVSGKGREKLFF. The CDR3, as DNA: TGTGCCAGCAGCGTCCAAACTGTGTCGGGGAAGGGACGCGAAAAACTGTTTTTT.

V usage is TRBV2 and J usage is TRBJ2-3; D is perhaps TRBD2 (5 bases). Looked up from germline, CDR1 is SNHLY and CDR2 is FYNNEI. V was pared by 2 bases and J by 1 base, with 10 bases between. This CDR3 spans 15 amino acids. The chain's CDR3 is CASSEITRGTDTQYF. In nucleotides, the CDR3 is TGTGCCAGCAGTGAAATAACGCGGGGCACAGATACGCAGTATTTT.

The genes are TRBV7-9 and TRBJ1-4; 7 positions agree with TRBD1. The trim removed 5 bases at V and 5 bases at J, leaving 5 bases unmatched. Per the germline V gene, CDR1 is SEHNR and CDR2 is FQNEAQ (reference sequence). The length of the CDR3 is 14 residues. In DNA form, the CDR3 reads TGTGCCAGCAGCCTGGGACAGAACAATGAAAAACTGTTTTTT. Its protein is CASSLGQNNEKLFF.

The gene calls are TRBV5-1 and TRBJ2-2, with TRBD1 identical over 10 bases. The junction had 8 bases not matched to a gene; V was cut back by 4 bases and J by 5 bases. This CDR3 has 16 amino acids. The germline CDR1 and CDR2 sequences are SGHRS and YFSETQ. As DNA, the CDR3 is TGCGCCAGCAGCGATCCGGGACAGGGGAGGACCGGGGAGCTGTTTTTT. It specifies CASSDPGQGRTGELFF.

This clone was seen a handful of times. DNA for the CDR3: TGTGCCAGCAGCTTCTCCCCCGGCCGGTCACCCCTCCACTTT. It is translated as CASSFSPGRSPLHF. The genes are TRBV11-2 and TRBJ1-6; D is undetermined. Trimming removed 3 bases at V and 10 bases at J, with 13 bases between. This CDR3 is 14 amino acids long. The germline CDR1 and CDR2 sequences are SGHAT and FQNNGV.